Each of the 2 T cell receptor beta chains below was sequenced from the same sample in a study of cytomegalovirus exposure and HLA in healthy donors. The PCR contained 60 Vbeta and 13 Jbeta primers. The assay was immunoSEQ multiplex PCR, and TCRdb's table has in-frame clones only and misses some. The data show around 190,000 clones, around three quarters seen once. The sample was PBMCs. The receptor source for this set is a man aged 25 to 40 in good health and CMV-seronegative.

The J gene is TRBJ2-7, the V gene TRBV6-6, with TRBD2 matching 12 bases. The germline CDR1 and CDR2 sequences are MNHNY and SVGAGI (reference sequence). Trimming cost V 7 bases and J 3 bases; bases outside gene matches: 7. CDR3 length equals 15 residues. The CDR3 reads CASKKVTSGSYEQYF. The CDR3 region has the DNA TGTGCCAGCAAAAAAGTGACTAGCGGGAGCTACGAGCAGTACTTC.

The chain couples TRBV11-2 to TRBJ2-1; D is unclear. The CDR3 contains 16 residues. The germline V and J ends were trimmed by 4 bases and 2 bases, with 15 bases remaining between them. CDR1 and CDR2 (germline): SGHAT, FQNNGV. DNA of the CDR3: TGTGCCAGCAGCTCCTTGTCGCATTCAGCCTACAATGAGCAGTTCTTC. Protein product: CASSSLSHSAYNEQFF.